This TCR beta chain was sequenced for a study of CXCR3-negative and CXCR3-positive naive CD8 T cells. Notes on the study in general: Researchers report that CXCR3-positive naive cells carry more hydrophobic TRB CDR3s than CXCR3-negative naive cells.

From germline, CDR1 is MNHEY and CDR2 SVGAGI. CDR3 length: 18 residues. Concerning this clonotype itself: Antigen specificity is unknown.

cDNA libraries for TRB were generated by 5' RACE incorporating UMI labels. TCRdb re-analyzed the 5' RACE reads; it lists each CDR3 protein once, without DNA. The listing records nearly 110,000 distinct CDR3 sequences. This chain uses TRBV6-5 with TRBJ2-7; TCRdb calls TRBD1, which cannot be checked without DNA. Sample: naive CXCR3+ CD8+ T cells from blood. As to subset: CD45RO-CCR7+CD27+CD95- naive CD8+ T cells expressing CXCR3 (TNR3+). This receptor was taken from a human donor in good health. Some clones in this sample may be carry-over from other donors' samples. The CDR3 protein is CASSYSDPITGTTYEQYF.